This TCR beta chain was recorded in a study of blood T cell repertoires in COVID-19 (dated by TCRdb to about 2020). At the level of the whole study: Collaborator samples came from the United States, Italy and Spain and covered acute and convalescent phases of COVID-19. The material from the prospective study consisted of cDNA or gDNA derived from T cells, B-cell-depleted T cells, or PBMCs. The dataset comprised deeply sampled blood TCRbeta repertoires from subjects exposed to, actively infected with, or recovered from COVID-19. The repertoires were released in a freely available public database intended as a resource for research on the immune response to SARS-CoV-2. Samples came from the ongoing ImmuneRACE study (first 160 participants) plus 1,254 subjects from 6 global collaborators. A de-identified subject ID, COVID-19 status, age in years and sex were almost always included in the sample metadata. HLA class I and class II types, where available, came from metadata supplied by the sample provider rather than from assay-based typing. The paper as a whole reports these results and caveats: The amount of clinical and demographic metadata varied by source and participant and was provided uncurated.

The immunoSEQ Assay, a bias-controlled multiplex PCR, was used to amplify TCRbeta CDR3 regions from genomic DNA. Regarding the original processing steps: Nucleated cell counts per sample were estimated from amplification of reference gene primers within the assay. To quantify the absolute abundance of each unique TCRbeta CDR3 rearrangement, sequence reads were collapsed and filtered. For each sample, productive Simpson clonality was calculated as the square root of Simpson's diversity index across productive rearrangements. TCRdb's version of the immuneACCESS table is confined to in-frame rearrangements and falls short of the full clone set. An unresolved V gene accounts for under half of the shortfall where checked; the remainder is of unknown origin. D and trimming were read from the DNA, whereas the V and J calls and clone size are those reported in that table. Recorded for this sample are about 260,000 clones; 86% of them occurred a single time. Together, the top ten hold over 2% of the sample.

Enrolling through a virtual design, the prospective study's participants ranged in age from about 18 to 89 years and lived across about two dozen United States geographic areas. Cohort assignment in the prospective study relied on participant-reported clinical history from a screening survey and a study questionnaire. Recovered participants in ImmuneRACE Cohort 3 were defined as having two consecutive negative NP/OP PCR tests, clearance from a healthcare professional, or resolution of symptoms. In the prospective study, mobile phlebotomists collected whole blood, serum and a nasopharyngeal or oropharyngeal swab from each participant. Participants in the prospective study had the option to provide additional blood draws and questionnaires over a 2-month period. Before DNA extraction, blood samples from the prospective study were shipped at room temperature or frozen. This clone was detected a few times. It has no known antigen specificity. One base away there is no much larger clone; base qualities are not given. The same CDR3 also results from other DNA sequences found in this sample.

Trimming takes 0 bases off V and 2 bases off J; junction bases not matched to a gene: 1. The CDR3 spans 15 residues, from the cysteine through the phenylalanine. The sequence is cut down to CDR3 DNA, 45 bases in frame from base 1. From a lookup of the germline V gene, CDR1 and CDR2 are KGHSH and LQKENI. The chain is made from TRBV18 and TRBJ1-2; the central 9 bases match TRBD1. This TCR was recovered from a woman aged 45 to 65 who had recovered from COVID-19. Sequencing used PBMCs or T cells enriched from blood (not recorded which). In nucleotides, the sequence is TGTGCCAGCTCACCACCGGGACAGGGAAACTATGGCTACACCTTC. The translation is CASSPPGQGNYGYTF. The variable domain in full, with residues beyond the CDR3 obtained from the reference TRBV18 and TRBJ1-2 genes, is NAGVMQNPRHLVRRRGQEARLRCSPMKGHSHVYWYRQLPEEGLKFMVYLQKENIIDESGMPKERFSAEFPKEGPSILRIQQVVRGDSAAYFCASSPPGQGNYGYTFGSGTRLTVV.